Listed here is a single TCR beta chain. Its target is not known. The data were obtained in a study of graft-versus-host responses after intestinal transplantation. Study-level findings and limits: Among recipient marrow samples, GvH clones were found; some appeared first in ileum or blood. Those patients showing graft-donor T cell macrochimerism displayed high graft-versus-host to host-versus-graft clonal ratios in allografts.

The starting material, graft tissue, was processed to release intraepithelial and lamina propria lymphocytes. Germline trimming cut 5 bases from V and 3 bases from J; bases unmatched to any gene: 7. This CDR3 is built from 16 residues. Germline V lookup: CDR1 MNHGY, CDR2 SVAAGI. The repertoire was sequenced with immunoSEQ multiplex PCR; TCRdb's copy has only in-frame clones and lacks some. In the table there are under 9,500 clones, 74% of which are singletons. The sequences come from ileum tissue, collected roughly 490 days after intestinal transplant. This clonotype was sampled from a human patient who received an intestinal transplant, so some T cells may come from the graft donor. The chain couples TRBV6-9 to TRBJ2-7, with 13 nucleotides matching TRBD2. Written as DNA, the CDR3 is TGTGCCAGCAGTGGGAGGACTAGCGGGAGTAACTACGAGCAGTACTTC. Translation gives CASSGRTSGSNYEQYF.